Listed below are T cell receptor beta chains from one sample, sequenced in a study of response to subunit inactivated influenza vaccine. TCRdb used MiXCR to reprocess the RT-PCR reads, holding one entry per CDR3 protein. The sample has roughly 570,000 distinct CDR3 sequences, 12% to 15% seen once. The sequenced sample was PBMCs from blood, obtained 11 to 12 days after vaccination. The receptors were gathered from a middle-aged man who received an inactivated influenza vaccine. Both conserved end residues are trimmed from each CDR3.

j_gene: TRBJ1-3; v_gene: TRBV9; CDR3aa: ASSVEAEGNTIY
j_gene: TRBJ2-2; v_gene: TRBV19; CDR3aa: ASSTGRTGELF
j_gene: TRBJ2-3; v_gene: TRBV12-3/TRBV12-4; CDR3aa: ASSLQGAVADTQY
j_gene: TRBJ1-1; v_gene: TRBV9; CDR3aa: ASSVQGASTEAF
j_gene: TRBJ2-1; v_gene: TRBV9; CDR3aa: ASSVENGVDEQF
j_gene: TRBJ1-1; v_gene: TRBV4-3; CDR3aa: ASSRGGSIVDTEAF
j_gene: TRBJ1-5; v_gene: TRBV6-2/TRBV6-3; CDR3aa: ASSKQTGTANQPQH
j_gene: TRBJ1-1; v_gene: TRBV6-4; CDR3aa: ASREQGLLNTEAF
j_gene: TRBJ2-1; v_gene: TRBV7-2; CDR3aa: ASSLVSGRASVNEQF
j_gene: TRBJ2-4; v_gene: TRBV27; CDR3aa: ASSLSQFVAKNIQY
j_gene: TRBJ1-6; v_gene: TRBV20-1; CDR3aa: SAAVRVLGGSPLH
j_gene: TRBJ2-1; v_gene: TRBV9; CDR3aa: ASSRVAGGNNEQF
j_gene: TRBJ2-7; v_gene: TRBV4-1; CDR3aa: ASSQVAGGPYEQY
j_gene: TRBJ2-3; v_gene: TRBV10-1; CDR3aa: ASSDIGGGATDTQY
j_gene: TRBJ1-1; v_gene: TRBV7-6; CDR3aa: ASSLVDLTPGSEAF
j_gene: TRBJ2-1; v_gene: TRBV5-4; CDR3aa: ASSWGTSGSYNEQF
j_gene: TRBJ2-5; v_gene: TRBV18; CDR3aa: ASSPQEKTQY
j_gene: TRBJ2-2; v_gene: TRBV7-8; CDR3aa: ASRDGPNTGELF
j_gene: TRBJ2-2; v_gene: TRBV7-3; CDR3aa: ASSFPGGENTGELF
j_gene: TRBJ2-1; v_gene: TRBV4-3; CDR3aa: ASSFRTAYSYNEQF
j_gene: TRBJ1-5; v_gene: TRBV2; CDR3aa: ASTYSEYQPQH
j_gene: TRBJ2-1; v_gene: TRBV9; CDR3aa: ASSGAGQDKNRGERAVGEQF
j_gene: TRBJ2-3; v_gene: TRBV20-1; CDR3aa: SAPRGGSVADTQY
j_gene: TRBJ2-7; v_gene: TRBV2; CDR3aa: ASSETGVEQY
j_gene: TRBJ2-5; v_gene: TRBV28; CDR3aa: ASSHPNERGDFQETQY
j_gene: TRBJ2-5; v_gene: TRBV20-1; CDR3aa: SARNALGGTETQY
j_gene: TRBJ2-7; v_gene: TRBV10-3; CDR3aa: ATDPGQGPYEQY
j_gene: TRBJ2-7; v_gene: TRBV5-7; CDR3aa: ASSTLGGISSYEQY
j_gene: TRBJ1-2; v_gene: TRBV6-1; CDR3aa: ASLPGGVVYGYT
j_gene: TRBJ1-5; v_gene: TRBV20-1; CDR3aa: SVTQGARNNQPQH
j_gene: TRBJ2-2; v_gene: TRBV4-2; CDR3aa: AISQDGRANTGELF
j_gene: TRBJ2-3; v_gene: TRBV18; CDR3aa: ASCRGSGSADTQY
j_gene: TRBJ2-7; v_gene: TRBV6-5; CDR3aa: ASSYGRPYEQY
j_gene: TRBJ1-3; v_gene: TRBV7-2; CDR3aa: ASSFGVMGDTIY
j_gene: TRBJ1-1; v_gene: TRBV10-3; CDR3aa: AISESGPMNTEAF
j_gene: TRBJ2-1; v_gene: TRBV20-1; CDR3aa: SARKGVGRVYNEQF
j_gene: TRBJ2-1; v_gene: TRBV27; CDR3aa: ASSLSAANEQF
j_gene: TRBJ2-7; v_gene: TRBV7-8; CDR3aa: ATGVGSPTLDEQY
j_gene: TRBJ2-6; v_gene: TRBV24-1; CDR3aa: ATSDRRTGANVLT
j_gene: TRBJ2-5; v_gene: TRBV15; CDR3aa: ATSRDGSVQETQY
j_gene: TRBJ1-1; v_gene: TRBV3-1; CDR3aa: ASSQDFKAEAF
j_gene: TRBJ2-5; v_gene: TRBV7-6; CDR3aa: ASSYLPGREQETQY
j_gene: TRBJ2-3; v_gene: TRBV10-3; CDR3aa: AISLSGGRADTQY
j_gene: TRBJ2-3; v_gene: TRBV24-1; CDR3aa: ATSDPGLADTQY
j_gene: TRBJ1-2; v_gene: TRBV5-1; CDR3aa: ASSGDLDRGPSGYT
j_gene: TRBJ2-1; v_gene: TRBV15; CDR3aa: ATSQDRGTYNEQF
j_gene: TRBJ2-4; v_gene: TRBV11-3; CDR3aa: ASRTDSTLAKNIQY
j_gene: TRBJ2-2; v_gene: TRBV28; CDR3aa: ASSPPGGAIGELF